These 29 T cell receptor beta chains came from one sample sequenced in a study of T cells in Graves' hyperthyroidism and ophthalmopathy. The CDR3 regions of TCR beta were amplified from RNA transcripts. First-round RT-PCR targeting the TCR CDR3 was performed with the HTBI primer set. One entry per CDR3 protein results from TCRdb running MiXCR on the multiplex PCR reads. The repertoire holds 470,000 or so distinct CDR3 sequences, with about 20% as singletons. Sequencing used blood. These receptors came from a man between 18 and 29 years old with Graves' hyperthyroidism.

This sequence joins TRBV20-1 and TRBJ1-1, with 8 bases that match TRBD1. The CDR3 totals 16 residues. Germline V gene data show CDR1 as DFQATT and CDR2 as SNEGSKA (reference sequence). V gave up 2 bases and J gave up 3 bases; unmatched junction bases: 11. The CDR3 coding sequence is TGCAGTGCTAGAACGGCGCGGACAGGGCCGTACACTGAAGCTTTCTTT. It translates to CSARTARTGPYTEAFF.

The rearrangement joins TRBV29-1 to TRBJ1-1, with no clear D. Germline loops: CDR1 SQVTM, CDR2 ANQGSEA. The CDR3 runs to 14 residues. V lost 4 bases and J 2 bases, leaving 14 bases between the germline ends. The chain's CDR3 is CSVVRTLINTEAFF. CDR3 nucleotide sequence: TGCAGCGTTGTCAGGACCCTAATCAACACTGAAGCTTTCTTT.

This CDR3 is CASSEAEAGAGYGYTF. CDR3 coding DNA: TGTGCCAGCAGTGAAGCCGAGGCAGGGGCCGGCTATGGCTACACCTTC. The V call is TRBV6-1, the J call TRBJ1-2; possible D gene TRBD1, 6 bases. Per germline, CDR1 MNHNS and CDR2 SASEGT. The CDR3 consists of 16 residues. V shed 0 bases and J shed 4 bases, with 15 bases lying between them.

Details on this clonotype: A read error is possible here, since a much larger clone lies one base away. This sequence joins TRBV19 and TRBJ1-5; D remains unclear. In germline, CDR1 is LNHDA, CDR2 SQIVND (reference sequence). The CDR3 extends over 14 amino acids. CDR3: CASSIEDGNQPQRF. CDR3 in DNA: TGTGCCAGTAGTATAGAGGACGGGAATCAGCCCCAGCGTTTT.

The rearrangement links TRBV11-1 to TRBJ2-5; maybe TRBD2 (6 bases). Germline loops: CDR1 SGHAT, CDR2 FQDESV (reference sequence). The germline V and J ends were trimmed by 5 bases and 0 bases, with 7 bases remaining between them. CDR3 length: 13 residues. The CDR3 DNA reads TGTGCCAGCAGCAGGACTAACCAAGAGACCCAGTACTTC. Translation: CASSRTNQETQYF.

The rearrangement uses TRBV6-1 and TRBJ2-7, with D tentatively TRBD1 (5 bases). Trimming left V 10 bases short and J 6 bases short, with 19 bases between. From germline, CDR1 is MNHNS and CDR2 SASEGT. CDR3 size: 13 residues. The CDR3 sequence: CAIRVDGGGEQYF. CDR3 coding DNA: TGTGCCATCAGGGTAGACGGTGGTGGCGAGCAGTACTTC.

The V and J genes are TRBV12-3 or TRBV12-4 and TRBJ2-7; no definite D call. The CDR3 covers 12 residues. Trimming removed 6 bases from V and 2 bases from J, with 8 bases in between. DNA of the CDR3: TGTGCCAGCAGGGCCTCTACCTACGAGCAGTACTTC. Translating gives CASRASTYEQYF.

Concerning this clonotype itself: A read error may explain this, as a much larger clone is one base away. V is TRBV27 and J is TRBJ1-5; D ambiguous. The CDR3 is 14 amino acids. Germline-derived CDR1 and CDR2 are MNHEY and SMNVEV (reference sequence). CDR3: CAGSSDVGNQPQHF. Here the CDR3 DNA reads TGTGCCGGCAGTTCTGATGTAGGCAATCAGCCCCAGCATTTT.

This clonotype was observed at least ten times. The rearrangement uses TRBV7-8 and TRBJ2-7; a weak D match, TRBD1 (6 bases). The V end lost 0 bases, the J end lost 4 bases, and 10 bases lay between the germline ends. This CDR3 is 14 amino acids long. Germline loops: CDR1 SGHVS, CDR2 FQNEAQ. The CDR3 loop reads CASSLAGTLYEQYF. The CDR3 DNA is TGTGCCAGCAGCTTAGCGGGGACACTTTACGAGCAGTACTTC.

The chain combines TRBV28 with TRBJ2-7, with 7 bases lining up with TRBD1. Losses at the gene ends were 5 bases for V and 1 base for J; bases not matched to a gene: 8. The CDR3 spans 15 residues. Germline CDR1 MDHEN, CDR2 SYDVKM. CDR3: CASSPPGTASYEQYF. The CDR3 bases are TGTGCCAGCAGTCCCCCCGGGACAGCGTCCTACGAGCAGTACTTC.

This clonotype was counted many times. The V gene is TRBV12-3 or TRBV12-4, the J gene TRBJ1-1, with TRBD1 as a possible D gene (5 bases). V gave up 8 bases and J gave up 1 base, with 11 bases separating them. The CDR3 has 13 residues. CDR3: CASYPDTNTEAFF. CDR3 nucleotide sequence: TGTGCCAGCTACCCGGACACGAACACTGAAGCTTTCTTT.

This clonotype was picked up many times. The chain carries TRBV4-1 and TRBJ2-2; D gene ambiguous. CDR3 length: 15 amino acids. V shed 0 bases and J shed 2 bases, with 7 bases lying between them. Per the germline V gene, CDR1 is MGHRA and CDR2 is YSYEKL. This chain's CDR3 is CASSQEGGNTGELFF. The CDR3 bases are TGCGCCAGCAGCCAAGAAGGCGGTAACACCGGGGAGCTGTTTTTT.

This clonotype came up many times. The chain has TRBV27 and TRBJ1-1; D is unresolved. V gave up 2 bases and J gave up 2 bases, with 9 bases separating them. The CDR3 is made up of 14 amino acids. CDR1 and CDR2 (germline): MNHEY, SMNVEV (reference sequence). The CDR3 loop reads CASSLIGVNTEAFF. CDR3 DNA sequence: TGTGCCAGCAGTTTAATCGGGGTTAACACTGAAGCTTTCTTT.

The J gene is TRBJ1-1, the V gene TRBV4-1; perhaps TRBD1 as D (6 bases). The CDR3 contains 14 residues. Trimming left V 2 bases short and J 1 base short, with 8 bases between. Germline V gives CDR1 MGHRA, CDR2 YSYEKL. The CDR3 region has the DNA TGCGCCAGCAGCCAAACGACAGGGAACACTGAAGCTTTCTTT. Residues: CASSQTTGNTEAFF.

This clonotype has ten or more counts. The V and J genes are TRBV19 and TRBJ2-7; 7 positions agree with TRBD1. The CDR3 is 14 amino acids. Germline V CDR1 and CDR2: LNHDA, SQIVND (reference sequence). With 3 bases clipped from V and 6 bases from J, the junction kept 8 bases outside the gene matches. CDR3 sequence reads: CASSMATGFGEQYF. CDR3 DNA: TGTGCCAGTAGTATGGCGACAGGGTTTGGCGAGCAGTACTTC.

This clonotype was seen many times. An end of the junction differs from the germline gene, which may be a read error. The genes are TRBV11-2 and TRBJ2-5, with 10 bases identical to TRBD2. Germline values: CDR1 SGHAT, CDR2 FQNNGV. The CDR3 totals 15 residues. The CDR3 DNA reads as TGTGCCAGCAGCTCCGTATTGGCTAGCGGGGGCCAAGGGCACTTC. Amino acid sequence: CASSSVLASGGQGHF.

Ten or more counts support this clonotype. This chain uses TRBV27 with TRBJ2-2; possibly TRBD1 for D (6 bases). V was pared by 6 bases and J by 1 base, with 12 bases between. Germline lookup yields CDR1 MNHEY and CDR2 SMNVEV (reference sequence). The CDR3 sequence is 15 residues long. The CDR3 spells CASRQTGMNTGELFF. CDR3 bases: TGTGCCAGCAGACAAACAGGGATGAACACCGGGGAGCTGTTTTTT.

This clonotype was detected many times. A read error may account for a junction end that differs from germline. V gene TRBV11-2 combines with J gene TRBJ1-2; TRBD1 matches at 8 bases. The CDR3 spans 16 residues. Germline CDR1 reads SGHAT; CDR2 reads FQNNGV. CDR3 residues: CASSLDRTGILRGYTF. The CDR3 DNA is TGTGCCAGCAGCCTAGACAGGACAGGGATACTCCGCGGCTACACCTTC.

This clonotype has at least ten counts. The V call is TRBV12-3 or TRBV12-4, the J call TRBJ1-2, with 9 positions matching TRBD1. The V segment lost 6 bases and the J segment 8 bases; nucleotides outside the gene matches: 7. The length of the CDR3 is 13 residues. Here the CDR3 DNA reads TGTGCCAGCAGCGAAACAGGGGGCGGGGGCTACACCTTC. Residues: CASSETGGGGYTF.

Only a few counts were recorded for this clonotype. The chain has TRBV27 and TRBJ1-1, with D possibly being TRBD1 (6 bases). The CDR3 has 15 residues. V was trimmed by 2 bases and J by 1 base, leaving 11 bases between them. Germline V lookup: CDR1 MNHEY, CDR2 SMNVEV (reference sequence). The CDR3, as DNA: TGTGCCAGCAGTTTAGGGGGGGCCGCGAACACTGAAGCTTTCTTT. It encodes CASSLGGAANTEAFF.

In its sample, this clonotype was seen many times. The rearrangement uses TRBV30 and TRBJ2-5; 11 bases match TRBD1. This CDR3 comprises 13 residues. The germline V gene encodes CDR1 GTSNPN and CDR2 SVGIG (reference sequence). The J segment lost 6 bases and the V segment lost 7 bases, leaving 7 bases of the junction unmatched. CDR3 bases: TGTGCCTCTAGGACAGGGGGCGGAAAGACCCAGTACTTC. It specifies CASRTGGGKTQYF. The complete variable domain, with remaining parts taken from reference TRBV30 and TRBJ2-5, reads SQTIHQWPATLVQPVGSPLSLECTVEGTSNPNLYWYRQAAGRGLQLLFYSVGIGQISSEVPQNLSASRPQDRQFILSSKKLLLSDSGFYLCASRTGGGKTQYFGPGTRLLVL.

This clonotype was counted ten times or more. This chain links TRBV5-1 with TRBJ1-1; a possible D gene is TRBD1 (6 bases). In germline, CDR1 is SGHRS, CDR2 YFSETQ. CDR3 size: 15 residues. Trimming stripped 0 bases from V and 2 bases from J, with 11 bases between. CDR3 DNA: TGCGCCAGCAGCTTGGTAGGCAGGGGTAACACTGAAGCTTTCTTT. Translated, it gives CASSLVGRGNTEAFF.

This clonotype was counted at least ten times. V and J are TRBV12-3 or TRBV12-4 and TRBJ1-5, with a tentative D call TRBD1 (5 bases). Trimming removed 6 bases at V and 5 bases at J, with 14 bases between. This CDR3 contains 14 residues. The CDR3 loop reads CASSSQGLHQPQHF. The CDR3 nucleotides read TGTGCCAGCAGCTCCCAGGGTCTTCATCAGCCCCAGCATTTT.

In its sample, this clonotype was seen many times. V and J are TRBV12-3 or TRBV12-4 and TRBJ1-1; TRBD1 is a possible D gene (6 bases). The CDR3 extends over 14 amino acids. The ends were cut back, 5 bases at V and 1 base at J, with 11 bases in the middle. This CDR3 reads CASSLGTRNTEAFF. The DNA for the CDR3 is TGTGCCAGCAGTCTCGGGACACGGAACACTGAAGCTTTCTTT.

This clonotype appeared a single time. This chain connects TRBV19 to TRBJ1-2, with TRBD1 matching over 7 bases. Germline CDR1 LNHDA, CDR2 SQIVND (reference sequence). With 10 bases clipped from V and 5 bases from J, the junction kept 10 bases outside the gene matches. This CDR3 is built from 13 residues. CDR3 loop: CANRIPGGYGYTF. The CDR3 bases are TGTGCCAACAGGATACCAGGGGGGTATGGCTACACCTTC. Together with reference TRBV19 and TRBJ1-2, the CDR3 gives the full variable domain: DGGITQSPKYLFRKEGQNVTLSCEQNLNHDAMYWYRQDPGQGLRLIYYSQIVNDFQKGDIAEGYSVSREKKESFPLTVTSAQKNPTAFYLCANRIPGGYGYTFGSGTRLTVV.

This clonotype was detected ten times or more. The V and J genes are TRBV24-1 and TRBJ1-1; the D gene is possibly TRBD1 (6 bases). V was pared by 3 bases and J by 4 bases, with 20 bases between. The germline V gene encodes CDR1 KGHDR and CDR2 SFDVKD. This CDR3 is built from 17 residues. The CDR3 sequence: CATSDRAGVLVSTEAFF. The CDR3 DNA is TGTGCCACCAGTGATCGCGCAGGGGTCTTGGTTAGCACTGAAGCTTTCTTT.

The chain is built from TRBV5-1 and TRBJ2-2; weak D call: TRBD2 (6 bases). The CDR3 has 14 residues. Trimming stripped 0 bases from V and 7 bases from J, with 10 bases between. Germline V gives CDR1 SGHRS, CDR2 YFSETQ. The CDR3 loop is CASSLASSVGELFF. CDR3 nucleotides: TGCGCCAGCAGCTTGGCCTCTAGCGTCGGGGAGCTGTTTTTT.

This clonotype was seen ten or more times. The chain links TRBV7-9 to TRBJ1-3; TRBD1 might be the D (6 bases). This CDR3 region has 15 residues. Germline V gene data show CDR1 as SEHNR and CDR2 as FQNEAQ (reference sequence). Trimming took off 0 bases at V and 10 bases at J, with 16 bases between the two ends. CDR3 coding DNA: TGTGCCAGCAGCTTAGCGCGGGGGGGCGAGAAGACCATATATTTT. It yields the protein CASSLARGGEKTIYF.

This clonotype was picked up many times. The V call is TRBV12-3 or TRBV12-4, the J call TRBJ2-2; 7 bases fit TRBD1. V lost 5 bases and J lost 6; bases outside the gene matches: 6. The CDR3 covers 14 residues. The CDR3 nucleotides read TGTGCCAGCAGTCCGAGGGGGCGCGCCGGGGAGCTGTTTTTT. As protein: CASSPRGRAGELFF.